A selection of T cell receptor beta chains follows, all from one sample in a study of graft-versus-host responses after intestinal transplantation. The table came from immunoSEQ multiplex PCR; TCRdb's copy has only in-frame clones and leaves some out. The sample records 90,000 to 95,000 clones, just over 90% being singletons. These receptors' antigens are unknown. Sequencing used unstimulated CD8+ T cells sorted from spleen or lymph node cells, obtained before intestinal transplant. The receptors originated from a human donor who received an intestinal transplant. Each CDR3 is given with its conserved first and last residue. Fields, in order: D gene, J gene, V gene, clone size, CDR3 protein, CDR3 DNA. A D gene is named only where the DNA matches it firmly. The size field is filled for only some rows; it gives once, few, many or a size class.

.,TRBJ1-1,TRBV6-8,.,CASRPDSTEAFF,TGTGCCAGCAGACCCGATAGCACTGAAGCTTTCTTT
.,TRBJ2-1,TRBV11-2,few,CASSPTDYSYNEQFF,TGTGCCAGCAGCCCGACTGACTACTCCTACAATGAGCAGTTCTTC
.,TRBJ2-3,TRBV5-6,.,CASSRGGSSTDTQYF,TGTGCCAGCAGCCGGGGTGGGAGTTCCACAGATACGCAGTATTTT
.,TRBJ2-3,TRBV6-4,few,CACSAGVDTQYF,TGTGCCTGCAGTGCAGGGGTGGATACGCAGTATTTT
.,TRBJ2-1,TRBV6-4,.,CASSPGPYNEQFF,TGTGCCAGCAGCCCGGGACCGTACAATGAGCAGTTCTTC
.,TRBJ2-4,TRBV18,.,CASSPSLGRGFIQYF,TGTGCCAGCTCACCATCCCTCGGCAGGGGTTTCATTCAGTACTTC
.,TRBJ2-7,TRBV5-1,.,CASSLGQTTYEQYF,TGCGCCAGCAGCTTGGGACAGACCACCTACGAGCAGTACTTC
TRBD1,TRBJ2-7,TRBV6-5,.,CASSYRDRVGEQYF,TGTGCCAGCAGTTACAGGGACAGGGTGGGCGAGCAGTACTTC
TRBD1,TRBJ2-1,TRBV9,once,CASSVATGTGISSWNSYNEQFF,TGTGCCAGCAGCGTAGCTACTGGGACAGGGATATCGAGTTGGAATTCCTACAATGAGCAGTTCTTC
.,TRBJ2-7,TRBV27,.,CASSLSTGLSYEQYF,TGTGCCAGCAGTTTATCGACGGGACTTTCCTACGAGCAGTACTTC
.,TRBJ2-7,TRBV29-1,.,CSGVGAEGYEQYF,TGCAGCGGGGTCGGGGCGGAGGGCTACGAGCAGTACTTC
.,TRBJ2-7,TRBV9,.,CASSPSGSGYEQYF,TGTGCCAGCAGCCCAAGCGGAAGTGGCTACGAGCAGTACTTC
.,TRBJ2-7,TRBV5-6,few,CASSLGAGTYEQYF,TGTGCCAGCAGCTTGGGGGCAGGCACCTACGAGCAGTACTTC
TRBD2,TRBJ2-5,TRBV10-3,once,CAISESTLAGNQETQYF,TGTGCCATCAGTGAGTCGACCCTAGCGGGTAACCAAGAGACCCAGTACTTC
.,TRBJ1-3,TRBV5-6,.,CASSLGTGNTIYF,TGTGCCAGCAGCTTAGGGACAGGAAACACCATATATTTT
.,TRBJ1-1,TRBV9,.,CASSDWDGWDTEAFF,TGTGCCAGCAGCGATTGGGACGGCTGGGACACTGAAGCTTTCTTT
TRBD1,TRBJ2-7,TRBV28,.,CASRRTGDFYEQYF,TGTGCCAGCAGGAGGACAGGGGATTTCTACGAGCAGTACTTC
.,TRBJ2-7,TRBV19,.,CASSMGGGSYEQYF,TGTGCCAGTAGTATGGGCGGAGGCTCCTACGAGCAGTACTTC
TRBD2,TRBJ2-7,TRBV11-3,.,CASSLASGRLYEQYF,TGTGCCAGCAGCTTAGCTAGCGGGAGGCTCTACGAGCAGTACTTC
TRBD2,TRBJ2-1,TRBV7-4,.,CASSLGRGLAGRANEQFF,TGTGCCAGCAGCTTAGGTAGGGGACTAGCGGGAAGGGCTAATGAGCAGTTCTTC
.,TRBJ2-5,TRBV6-5,.,CASSQIRGIRETQYF,TGTGCCAGCAGTCAAATAAGGGGCATTCGGGAGACCCAGTACTTC
TRBD2,TRBJ2-1,TRBV11-3,.,CASSPPGLINEQFF,TGTGCCAGCAGCCCCCCGGGACTAATCAATGAGCAGTTCTTC
TRBD1,TRBJ2-1,TRBV6-4,.,CASSANPGQGADEQFF,TGTGCCAGCAGTGCAAACCCGGGACAGGGGGCCGATGAGCAGTTCTTC
TRBD1,TRBJ2-3,TRBV6-1,.,CASRPGQGPDTQYF,TGTGCCAGCAGGCCGGGACAGGGGCCAGATACGCAGTATTTT
TRBD2,TRBJ2-1,TRBV11-2,.,CASRSLAENEQFF,TGTGCCAGCAGGTCGCTAGCGGAGAATGAGCAGTTCTTC
.,TRBJ1-5,TRBV27,.,CASSLERGGNQPQHF,TGTGCCAGCAGTTTGGAAAGGGGAGGCAATCAGCCCCAGCATTTT
TRBD1,TRBJ2-7,TRBV9,.,CASSVGDRGSYEQYF,TGTGCCAGCAGCGTAGGAGACAGGGGCTCCTACGAGCAGTACTTC
TRBD1,TRBJ1-1,TRBV5-4,.,CASSQDGTVLGFF,TGTGCCAGCAGCCAAGACGGGACAGTCTTAGGTTTCTTT
.,TRBJ1-5,TRBV6-6,.,CASSAKGPQHF,TGTGCCAGCAGCGCGAAGGGGCCCCAGCATTTT
TRBD2,TRBJ2-5,TRBV6-1,.,CASSDSGGQETQYF,TGTGCCAGCAGTGATAGCGGGGGGCAAGAGACCCAGTACTTC
.,TRBJ2-5,TRBV9,.,CASSQGRAGQTQYF,TGTGCCAGCAGCCAGGGCAGGGCTGGGCAGACCCAGTACTTC
.,TRBJ2-5,TRBV5-1,.,CASSLGLEETQYF,TGCGCCAGCAGCTTGGGACTAGAAGAGACCCAGTACTTC